Shown below are 31 T cell receptor beta chains from a single sample sequenced in a study of T-cell reconstitution after alpha-beta-depleted transplantation in children. A TCRbeta library incorporating unique molecular identifiers was prepared. TCRdb passed the PCR reads through MiXCR, listing each CDR3 protein once. The data show about 360,000 distinct CDR3 sequences, about an eighth seen once. Material: PBMCs, obtained from the stem cell graft. All receptors derive from a human donor who donated a stem cell graft to a child with Fanconi anemia.

The chain joins TRBV4-3 to TRBJ2-5; TRBD2 matches at 7 bases. The germline gives CDR1 LGHNA, CDR2 YSLEER. Trimming took 4 bases from V and 0 from J; bases not matched to a gene: 5. This CDR3 comprises 15 residues. The CDR3 DNA follows: TGCGCCAGCAGCCTCGTCGGGGGGAACCAAGAGACCCAGTACTTC. Protein sequence: CASSLVGGNQETQYF.

The chain links TRBV29-1 to TRBJ2-3, with 7 bases matching TRBD2. Germline V gene data show CDR1 as SQVTM and CDR2 as ANQGSEA. Trimming removed 7 bases from V and 5 bases from J; junction bases left unmatched: 12. The CDR3 length is 14 residues. CDR3: CSGRLAVGGDTQYF. CDR3 in DNA: TGCAGCGGTAGACTAGCCGTGGGGGGAGATACGCAGTATTTT.

This clonotype was seen many times. The chain employs TRBV28 and TRBJ1-1; 7 bases are shared with TRBD1. There are 15 residues in the CDR3. The germline CDR1 and CDR2 sequences are MDHEN and SYDVKM. J gave up 0 bases and V 6 bases, and 7 bases lay outside the gene matches. CDR3 loop: CASSGTVRMNTEAFF. The CDR3, as DNA: TGTGCCAGCAGCGGGACAGTTAGAATGAACACTGAAGCTTTCTTT.

This clonotype was observed a few times. The chain employs TRBV7-8 and TRBJ1-1; possibly TRBD1 for D (6 bases). V was pared by 3 bases and J by 0 bases, with 14 bases between. The CDR3 is made up of 16 amino acids. Germline-derived CDR1 and CDR2 are SGHVS and FQNEAQ. The CDR3 here is CASSFPQGSLNTEAFF. The CDR3 region has the DNA TGTGCCAGCAGCTTCCCCCAGGGGAGTTTGAACACTGAAGCTTTCTTT.

V is TRBV20-1 and J is TRBJ1-1; no clear D gene. The germline gives CDR1 DFQATT, CDR2 SNEGSKA (reference sequence). V lost 0 bases, J lost 8 bases, and 22 bases lay in between. The length of the CDR3 is 16 residues. The DNA of the CDR3 is TGCAGTGCTAGAGATCCACGGTTGGATTCCATACGAGAAGCTTTCTTT. Translation: CSARDPRLDSIREAFF.

This chain uses TRBV6-1 with TRBJ1-1; weak D call: TRBD1 (5 bases). The CDR3 covers 14 residues. The germline V gene encodes CDR1 MNHNS and CDR2 SASEGT. The V end was cut by 3 bases, the J end by 8 bases, with 16 bases between. In DNA form, the CDR3 reads TGTGCCAGCAGTGATCTCAGGGAGGGGCGCGAAGCTTTCTTT. As protein: CASSDLREGREAFF.

This clonotype was observed a handful of times. The chain is built from TRBV29-1 and TRBJ2-3; D remains ambiguous. The CDR3 loop spans 12 amino acids. The germline V and J ends were trimmed by 4 bases and 4 bases, with 9 bases remaining between them. Germline-derived CDR1 and CDR2 are SQVTM and ANQGSEA. The CDR3 nucleotides are TGCAGCGTTGCGACCGGCCCAGATACGCAGTATTTT. Encoded protein: CSVATGPDTQYF.

There are a few counts of this clonotype. The CDR3 region is CASSESWGHQPQHF. CDR3 in DNA: TGTGCCAGCAGTGAATCGTGGGGCCATCAGCCCCAGCATTTT. The chain combines TRBV6-1 with TRBJ1-5, with D possibly TRBD1 on 5 matching bases. The CDR3 loop spans 14 amino acids. Germline V gene data show CDR1 as MNHNS and CDR2 as SASEGT. V lost 2 bases and J 5 bases, leaving 10 bases between the germline ends.

This clonotype appeared many times. The chain joins TRBV18 to TRBJ1-2, with no clear D. The germline V gene has CDR1 KGHSH and CDR2 LQKENI. The CDR3 contains 13 residues. Trimming pared 1 base from V and 5 bases from J, leaving 8 bases between. This CDR3 is CASSPQVNYGYTF. The CDR3 coding sequence is TGTGCCAGCTCACCACAGGTCAATTATGGCTACACCTTC. The full variable domain, its missing parts supplied by reference TRBV18 and TRBJ1-2, is NAGVMQNPRHLVRRRGQEARLRCSPMKGHSHVYWYRQLPEEGLKFMVYLQKENIIDESGMPKERFSAEFPKEGPSILRIQQVVRGDSAAYFCASSPQVNYGYTFGSGTRLTVV.

V and J are TRBV4-3 and TRBJ2-3, with a weak D call TRBD2 (7 bases). The CDR3 has 15 residues. Per the germline V gene, CDR1 is LGHNA and CDR2 is YSLEER. V was pared by 1 base and J by 7 bases, with 15 bases between. DNA of the CDR3: TGCGCCAGCAGCCAAGGCGGGGGCCACACCTATACGCAGTATTTT. Its protein is CASSQGGGHTYTQYF.

V is TRBV11-2 and J is TRBJ2-2, with D maybe TRBD1 (6 bases). The length of the CDR3 is 15 residues. CDR1 and CDR2 from the germline V gene are SGHAT and FQNNGV. V was clipped by 5 bases and J by 6 bases, with 16 bases between them. CDR3 loop: CASSPPPQGPGELFF. The CDR3 DNA reads as TGTGCCAGCAGCCCTCCCCCACAGGGACCCGGGGAGCTGTTTTTT.

This clonotype was seen only a few times. The chain combines TRBV5-1 with TRBJ1-4, with unresolved D. This CDR3 contains 16 residues. Germline V gene lookup returns CDR1 SGHRS and CDR2 YFSETQ. With 0 bases removed from V and 3 bases from J, the gap between germline ends came to 12 bases. The CDR3: CASSLDLRGANEKLFF. The CDR3 nucleotides are TGCGCCAGCAGCTTGGATCTGAGAGGAGCTAATGAAAAACTGTTTTTT.

This clonotype was seen a handful of times. The rearrangement uses TRBV30 and TRBJ2-7, with 8 bases that match TRBD1. This CDR3 has 12 amino acids. The J segment lost 6 bases and the V segment lost 3 bases, leaving 4 bases of the junction unmatched. Per germline, CDR1 GTSNPN and CDR2 SVGIG (reference sequence). The CDR3 nucleotides read TGTGCCTGGAGCGACAGGGGTAGCGAGCAGTACTTC. Translating gives CAWSDRGSEQYF.

The table lists this clonotype with a few counts. V is TRBV18 and J is TRBJ1-1; D uncertain. The CDR3 has 16 residues. Germline CDR1 is KGHSH and CDR2 is LQKENI. Between the trimmed V and J ends, which lost 5 bases and 0 bases, there was a span of 16 bases. This CDR3 is CASSFYHRTLNTEAFF. For the CDR3, the DNA is TGTGCCAGCTCATTCTACCATAGAACCCTGAACACTGAAGCTTTCTTT.

This clonotype has more than one count but fewer than ten. This chain links TRBV5-6 with TRBJ1-2; no firm D call. This CDR3 comprises 13 residues. Looked up from germline, CDR1 is SGHDT and CDR2 is YYEEEE. The germline V and J ends were trimmed by 3 bases and 1 base, with 7 bases remaining between them. This CDR3 reads CASSYGDNYGYTF. In DNA form, the CDR3 reads TGTGCCAGCAGCTACGGAGATAACTATGGCTACACCTTC.

This clonotype was detected a few times. This chain connects TRBV4-3 to TRBJ2-7; the match to TRBD1 covers 7 bases. The CDR3 sequence is 17 residues long. The trim removed 0 bases at V and 0 bases at J, leaving 8 bases unmatched. The germline V gene encodes CDR1 LGHNA and CDR2 YSLEER. This CDR3 reads CASSQDVGQATSYEQYF. DNA for the CDR3: TGCGCCAGCAGCCAAGATGTCGGACAGGCGACCTCCTACGAGCAGTACTTC.

This clonotype was seen only a few times. V gene TRBV6-2 or TRBV6-3 combines with J gene TRBJ2-1, with 7 bases that match TRBD1. Germline trimming cut 6 bases from V and 5 bases from J; bases unmatched to any gene: 7. Germline CDR1 is MNHEY and CDR2 is SVGEGT. The CDR3 has 14 residues. The CDR3 protein is CASSSGQINNEQFF. The CDR3 nucleotides read TGTGCCAGCAGCTCGGGACAGATAAACAATGAGCAGTTCTTC.

This clonotype appeared many times. The chain links TRBV12-3 or TRBV12-4 to TRBJ1-1; D gene ambiguous. V lost 2 bases, J lost 4 bases, and 8 bases lay in between. The CDR3 loop spans 13 amino acids. In nucleotides, the CDR3 is TGTGCCAGCAGTTTAATGGAGGGCACTGAAGCTTTCTTT. It translates to CASSLMEGTEAFF.

Worth noting for this clonotype: An end of the junction does not agree with germline; a read error may underlie this. V usage is TRBV27 and J usage is TRBJ2-2; the D call may be TRBD1 or TRBD2 (5 bases each). The CDR3 loop spans 16 amino acids. Germline V lookup: CDR1 MNHEY, CDR2 SMNVEV (reference sequence). CDR3 sequence: CASSEARGIGTVELFF. The CDR3 nucleotides are TGTGCCAGCAGCGAAGCGAGGGGAATCGGCACCGTGGAGCTGTTTTTT.

A few counts support this clonotype. The chain has TRBV4-2 and TRBJ2-3; unclear D gene. This CDR3 spans 14 amino acids. Germline V gives CDR1 LGHNA, CDR2 YNFKEQ. Deletions cut 0 bases from V and 3 bases from J, with 7 bases between. For the CDR3, the DNA is TGTGCCAGCAGCCAAGATAAGGGAACAGATACGCAGTATTTT. Its translation is CASSQDKGTDTQYF.

This chain connects TRBV6-2 or TRBV6-3 to TRBJ2-1; TRBD2 matches at 14 bases. Per the germline V gene, CDR1 is MNHEY and CDR2 is SVGEGT. V shed 5 bases, J shed 9 bases, and the junction held 9 bases outside the gene matches. This CDR3 has 16 amino acids. The CDR3 loop reads CASSRTTSGGVSEQFF. Here the CDR3 DNA reads TGTGCCAGCAGTAGAACGACTAGCGGGGGGGTCTCTGAGCAGTTCTTC.

This clonotype was seen repeatedly, ten times or more. The genes are TRBV29-1 and TRBJ2-5; TRBD1 or TRBD2 may be the D gene (5 bases each). The CDR3 runs 14 residues. Germline values: CDR1 SQVTM, CDR2 ANQGSEA. V lost 5 bases, J lost 1 base, and 14 bases lay in between. CDR3 sequence reads: CSVSGTETQETQYF. CDR3 DNA: TGCAGCGTTTCCGGGACCGAAACCCAAGAGACCCAGTACTTC.

This clonotype was detected only a few times. This sequence joins TRBV5-1 and TRBJ2-5, with D uncertain. There are 14 residues in the CDR3. Germline V lookup: CDR1 SGHRS, CDR2 YFSETQ. Deletions cut 2 bases from V and 4 bases from J, with 12 bases between. The chain's CDR3 is CASSLSGIRETQYF. The CDR3 DNA is TGCGCCAGCAGCTTAAGTGGGATACGAGAGACCCAGTACTTC.

The table lists this clonotype with many counts. The chain couples TRBV11-2 to TRBJ2-3; D ambiguous. V was shortened by 8 bases and J by 1 base, with 16 bases between the two germline ends. Germline CDR1 SGHAT, CDR2 FQNNGV. The CDR3 is 15 amino acids. DNA of the CDR3: TGTGCCAGCGGCAGCCCCGCCCGGGGCACAGATACGCAGTATTTT. Amino acid sequence: CASGSPARGTDTQYF.

This clonotype came up many times. This rearrangement joins TRBV9 to TRBJ1-2; TRBD1 agrees at 7 bases. Losses at the gene ends were 4 bases for V and 0 bases for J; bases not matched to a gene: 6. Germline CDR1 and CDR2: SGDLS and YYNGEE. The CDR3 runs to 15 residues. In DNA form, the CDR3 reads TGTGCCAGCAGCCCGACAGGGAGGACTAACTATGGCTACACCTTC. It yields the protein CASSPTGRTNYGYTF.

There are many counts of this clonotype. The J gene is TRBJ1-6, the V gene TRBV7-2, with TRBD1 matching 9 bases. In germline, CDR1 is SGHTA, CDR2 FQGNSA. This CDR3 has 15 amino acids. V lost 4 bases to trimming and J lost 10 bases; unmatched junction nucleotides: 8. CDR3 in amino acids: CASSSRWTGDSPLHF. As DNA, the CDR3 is TGTGCCAGCAGCTCTAGGTGGACAGGGGACTCACCCCTCCACTTT.

The chain carries TRBV11-2 and TRBJ2-7; no clear D. CDR3 length: 13 amino acids. V lost 3 bases, J lost 2 bases, and 8 bases lay in between. Looked up from germline, CDR1 is SGHAT and CDR2 is FQNNGV. The CDR3 DNA is TGTGCCAGCAGCTTTGGGCTACCCTACGAGCAGTACGTC. It yields the protein CASSFGLPYEQYV.

This chain connects TRBV14 to TRBJ2-1; tentatively, D is TRBD2 (5 bases). Germline CDR1 reads SGHDN; CDR2 reads FVKESK. V was trimmed by 0 bases and J by 8 bases, leaving 14 bases between them. This CDR3 region has 15 residues. The CDR3 loop is CASSQDKAGPDEQFF. CDR3 nucleotides: TGTGCCAGCAGCCAAGATAAGGCGGGCCCAGATGAGCAGTTCTTC.

The genes are TRBV12-3 or TRBV12-4 and TRBJ2-1; D is possibly TRBD2 (5 bases). This CDR3 region has 15 residues. Trimming cost V 0 bases and J 4 bases, with 10 bases left between them. CDR3: CASSLAGPGYNEQFF. The DNA for the CDR3 is TGTGCCAGCAGTTTAGCCGGGCCGGGATACAATGAGCAGTTCTTC.

This clonotype was counted many times. The V and J genes are TRBV9 and TRBJ2-3, with TRBD1 matching 7 bases. CDR1 SGDLS and CDR2 YYNGEE come from the germline V gene. The CDR3 has 17 amino acids. V was pared by 0 bases and J by 2 bases, with 9 bases of the junction left unmatched. The CDR3 DNA sequence: TGTGCCAGCAGCGTAGCTCAAGAGGGGGCCCTCACAGATACGCAGTATTTT. Protein sequence: CASSVAQEGALTDTQYF.

This clonotype was detected only a few times. The V gene is TRBV11-2, the J gene TRBJ2-3; 8 positions match TRBD2. The germline V gene encodes CDR1 SGHAT and CDR2 FQNNGV. The CDR3 consists of 16 residues. After removal of 5 bases from V and 5 bases from J, the junction contained 12 bases not matched to a gene. The CDR3 nucleotides are TGTGCCAGCAGCCCATATTCCGGGACTAGGGGAGATACGCAGTATTTT. Its protein product is CASSPYSGTRGDTQYF.